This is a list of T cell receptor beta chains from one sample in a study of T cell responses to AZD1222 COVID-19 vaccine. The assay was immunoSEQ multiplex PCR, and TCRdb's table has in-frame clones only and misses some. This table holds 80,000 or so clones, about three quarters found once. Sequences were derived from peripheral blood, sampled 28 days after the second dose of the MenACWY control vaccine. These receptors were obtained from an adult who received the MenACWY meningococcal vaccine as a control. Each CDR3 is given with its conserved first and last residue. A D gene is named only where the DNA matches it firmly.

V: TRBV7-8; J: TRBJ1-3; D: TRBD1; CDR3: CASSTRGSGNTIYF
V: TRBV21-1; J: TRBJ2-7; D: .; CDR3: CASSNSSETSGEQYF
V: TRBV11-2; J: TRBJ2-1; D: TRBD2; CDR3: CASSKGLAGSNEQFF
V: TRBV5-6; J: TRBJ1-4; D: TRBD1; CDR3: CASSFGQGWKEKLFF
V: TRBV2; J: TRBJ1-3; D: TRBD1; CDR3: CASSVTQGFGNTIYF
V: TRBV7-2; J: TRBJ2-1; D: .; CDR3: CASSLVLANEQFF
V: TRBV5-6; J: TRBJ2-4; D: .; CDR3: CASSLYQRNIQYF
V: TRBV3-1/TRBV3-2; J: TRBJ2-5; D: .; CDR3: CASSTGSETQYF
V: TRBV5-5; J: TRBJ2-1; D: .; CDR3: CASISYNEQFF
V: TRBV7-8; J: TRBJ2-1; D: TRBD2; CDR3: CASSFSGTLNEQFF
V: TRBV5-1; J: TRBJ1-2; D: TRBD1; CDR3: CASSSDRELGYTF
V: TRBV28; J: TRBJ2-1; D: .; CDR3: CATAGQGNEQFF
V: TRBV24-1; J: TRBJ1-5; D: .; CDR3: CATSEPIGGYSNQPQHF
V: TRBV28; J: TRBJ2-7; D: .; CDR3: CASSFGTLDEQYF
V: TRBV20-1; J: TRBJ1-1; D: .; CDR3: CSARGGTEAFF
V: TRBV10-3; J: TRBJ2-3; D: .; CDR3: CAISEDGNLDTQYF
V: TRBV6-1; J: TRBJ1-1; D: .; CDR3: CASSDRVGTEAFF
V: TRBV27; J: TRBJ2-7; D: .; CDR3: CASSFTFGGDTEF
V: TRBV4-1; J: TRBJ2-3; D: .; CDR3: CASSQAVRTNRADTQYF
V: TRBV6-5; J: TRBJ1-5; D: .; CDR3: CASRAFPNQPQHF